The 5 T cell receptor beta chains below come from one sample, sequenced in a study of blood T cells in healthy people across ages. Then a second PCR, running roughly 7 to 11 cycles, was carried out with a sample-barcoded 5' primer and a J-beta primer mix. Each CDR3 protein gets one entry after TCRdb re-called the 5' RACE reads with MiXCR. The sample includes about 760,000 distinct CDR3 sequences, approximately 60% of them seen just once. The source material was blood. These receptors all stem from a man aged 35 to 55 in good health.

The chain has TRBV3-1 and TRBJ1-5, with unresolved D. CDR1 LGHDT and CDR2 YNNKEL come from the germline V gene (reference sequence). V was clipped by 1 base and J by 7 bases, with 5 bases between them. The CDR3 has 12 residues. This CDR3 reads CASSQGKQPQHF. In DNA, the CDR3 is TGTGCCAGCAGCCAAGGGAAGCAGCCCCAGCATTTT.

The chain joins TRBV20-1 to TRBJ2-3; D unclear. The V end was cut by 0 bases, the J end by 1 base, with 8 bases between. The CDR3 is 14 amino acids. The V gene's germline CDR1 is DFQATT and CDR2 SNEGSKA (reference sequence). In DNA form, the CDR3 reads TGCAGTGCTAGAGAAGCTCGTGGCACAGATACGCAGTATTTT. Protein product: CSAREARGTDTQYF.

The DNA for the CDR3 is TGTGCCACCAGTGATTTAAGTGGGGGGCTCCGGGGGACCCAGTACTTC. As protein: CATSDLSGGLRGTQYF. The rearrangement links TRBV24-1 to TRBJ2-5; D tentatively fits TRBD1 or TRBD2 (6 bases each). The V end was cut by 1 base, the J end by 7 bases, with 18 bases between. From germline, CDR1 is KGHDR and CDR2 SFDVKD. This CDR3 contains 16 residues.

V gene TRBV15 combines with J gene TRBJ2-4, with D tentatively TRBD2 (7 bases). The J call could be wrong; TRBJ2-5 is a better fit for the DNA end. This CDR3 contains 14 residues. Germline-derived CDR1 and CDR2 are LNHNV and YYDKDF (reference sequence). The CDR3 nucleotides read TGTGCCACCACCAGGCGGGGGCCCCAAGAGACCCAGTACTTC. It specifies CATTRRGPQETQYF.

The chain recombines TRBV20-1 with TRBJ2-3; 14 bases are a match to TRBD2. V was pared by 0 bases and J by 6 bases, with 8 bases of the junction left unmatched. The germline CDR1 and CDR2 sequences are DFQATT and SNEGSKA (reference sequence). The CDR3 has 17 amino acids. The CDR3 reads CSARDRRTSGRTDTQYF. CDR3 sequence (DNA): TGCAGTGCTAGAGATCGTAGGACTAGCGGGAGGACCGATACGCAGTATTTT.